These T cell receptor beta chains were read from a single sample in a study of T cell changes during pregnancy in multiple sclerosis. Profiled with immunoSEQ multiplex PCR; TCRdb holds only in-frame clones, not every one. Of about 100,000 clones in the sample, about 91% are singletons; the top ten hold 3.1%. The sample in question was peripheral blood, obtained in the second trimester of pregnancy. The receptor set was obtained from a female donor with multiple sclerosis, enrolled in a pregnancy study. Each CDR3 is given with its conserved first and last residue. A D gene is named only where the DNA matches it firmly. The size field is filled for only some rows; it gives once, few, many or a size class.

CDR3 length | J gene | clone size | D gene | V gene | CDR3 protein | CDR3 DNA
17 | TRBJ1-3 | - | TRBD1 | TRBV28 | CASSQRDRGLSGNTIYF | TGTGCCAGCAGTCAGAGAGACAGGGGGTTATCTGGAAACACCATATATTTT
12 | TRBJ1-2 | few | - | TRBV6-5 | CATQGMVDGYTF | TGTGCCACCCAGGGGATGGTCGATGGCTACACCTTC
13 | TRBJ1-2 | - | TRBD1 | TRBV28 | CASSLGTGGGYTF | TGTGCCAGCAGTTTGGGGACAGGGGGAGGCTACACCTTC
12 | TRBJ2-7 | - | - | TRBV13 | CASSILGYEQYF | TGTGCCAGCAGCATCCTCGGGTACGAGCAGTACTTC
12 | TRBJ2-7 | - | TRBD2 | TRBV6-1 | CATTRGGPEQYF | TGTGCCACAACCCGGGGGGGTCCCGAGCAGTACTTC
15 | TRBJ2-1 | - | TRBD1 | TRBV6-5 | CASSYGTGPYNEQFF | TGTGCCAGCAGTTACGGGACAGGGCCCTACAATGAGCAGTTCTTC
14 | TRBJ1-1 | - | - | TRBV27 | CASSRGGWSTEAFF | TGTGCCAGCTCCCGGGGGGGGTGGTCCACTGAAGCTTTCTTT
15 | TRBJ2-2 | once | - | TRBV11-3 | CASSLAGDDTGELFF | TGTGCCAGCAGTCTAGCAGGGGACGACACCGGGGAGCTGTTTTTT
15 | TRBJ2-1 | - | TRBD1 | TRBV4-3 | CASSRTGFSYNEQFF | TGCGCCAGCAGCCGGACAGGTTTCTCCTACAATGAGCAGTTCTTC
13 | TRBJ2-2 | - | - | TRBV19 | CASRGQNTGELFF | TGTGCCAGTAGAGGACAAAACACCGGGGAGCTGTTTTTT
12 | TRBJ2-1 | few | TRBD2 | TRBV5-5 | CASSPTGGEQFF | TGTGCCAGCAGTCCGACGGGGGGTGAGCAGTTCTTC
13 | TRBJ1-2 | - | - | TRBV5-1 | CASSLVGDYGYTF | TGCGCCAGCAGCTTGGTCGGGGACTATGGCTACACCTTC
13 | TRBJ2-1 | - | TRBD2 | TRBV19 | CASKGTSYNEQFF | TGTGCCAGTAAGGGGACTAGCTACAATGAGCAGTTCTTC
15 | TRBJ2-7 | - | - | TRBV11-2 | CASSQRQLSSYEQYF | TGTGCCAGCAGCCAGAGACAGCTTAGCTCCTACGAGCAGTACTTC
17 | TRBJ2-7 | - | TRBD2 | TRBV6-4 | CASSAIGLAGELDEQYF | TGTGCCAGCAGTGCTATCGGACTAGCGGGAGAGTTAGACGAGCAGTACTTC
15 | TRBJ2-1 | once | TRBD2 | TRBV6-1 | CASSGGLAGANEQFF | TGTGCCAGCAGTGGGGGACTAGCGGGGGCCAATGAGCAGTTCTTC
17 | TRBJ2-6 | - | TRBD1 | TRBV7-3 | CASSRGTGQTGANVLTF | TGTGCCAGCAGCCGCGGGACAGGGCAAACTGGGGCCAACGTCCTGACTTTC
15 | TRBJ2-1 | - | TRBD2 | TRBV19 | CASRWTSGRAGEQFF | TGTGCCAGTAGGTGGACTAGCGGGAGAGCAGGTGAGCAGTTCTTC
17 | TRBJ1-5 | - | TRBD1 | TRBV2 | CASSPGTGIAYNQPQHF | TGTGCCAGCAGCCCCGGGACAGGGATTGCCTACAATCAGCCCCAGCATTTT
15 | TRBJ1-5 | - | TRBD1 | TRBV19 | CASTGGTGGRQPQHF | TGTGCCAGTACTGGGGGGACAGGGGGCAGACAGCCCCAGCATTTT
15 | TRBJ2-7 | - | - | TRBV5-6 | CASSLRDRTYYEQYF | TGTGCCAGCAGCTTGCGCGACAGGACCTACTACGAGCAGTACTTC
16 | TRBJ2-3 | - | TRBD2 | TRBV5-1 | CASSLVAGGQLDTQYF | TGCGCCAGCAGCTTGGTGGCGGGAGGACAACTGGATACGCAGTATTTT
15 | TRBJ2-2 | once | TRBD2 | TRBV6-6 | CASKPSGSSAGELFF | TGTGCCAGCAAGCCTAGCGGGAGTTCGGCCGGGGAGCTGTTTTTT
13 | TRBJ2-7 | once | - | TRBV5-4 | CASSWGGSKEQYF | TGTGCCAGCAGCTGGGGTGGGAGTAAAGAGCAGTACTTC
12 | TRBJ1-5 | - | TRBD1 | TRBV19 | CASDRGGQPQHF | TGTGCCAGTGACAGGGGGGGTCAGCCCCAGCATTTT
15 | TRBJ2-7 | once | - | TRBV5-6 | CASSPGQHSSYEQYF | TGTGCCAGCAGCCCAGGACAGCACTCTTCCTACGAGCAGTACTTC
13 | TRBJ2-7 | - | TRBD1 | TRBV5-6 | CASSFGTGSEQYF | TGTGCCAGCAGCTTCGGGACAGGGAGTGAGCAGTACTTC
15 | TRBJ1-4 | - | TRBD1 | TRBV5-4 | CASSLYGTGNEKLFF | TGTGCCAGCAGCTTGTATGGGACAGGGAATGAAAAACTGTTTTTT
13 | TRBJ1-2 | once | TRBD1 | TRBV28 | CASRQGATRGYTF | TGTGCCAGCAGGCAGGGGGCGACGAGAGGCTACACCTTC
14 | TRBJ2-5 | - | TRBD2 | TRBV9 | CASSPLTSGGDQYF | TGTGCCAGCAGCCCGTTGACTAGCGGAGGAGACCAGTACTTC
17 | TRBJ2-6 | - | TRBD1 | TRBV9 | CASSVGTGVVGANVLTF | TGTGCCAGCAGCGTCGGGACAGGGGTAGTTGGGGCCAACGTCCTGACTTTC
14 | TRBJ2-1 | - | TRBD1 | TRBV15 | CATSLGQGPNEQFF | TGTGCCACCAGCCTGGGACAGGGCCCCAATGAGCAGTTCTTC
14 | TRBJ2-7 | many | TRBD1 | TRBV6-6 | CASSYGTADYEQYF | TGTGCCAGCAGTTATGGGACAGCTGATTACGAGCAGTACTTC
14 | TRBJ2-7 | - | TRBD2 | TRBV28 | CASSPWAGGYEQYF | TGTGCCAGCAGTCCCTGGGCGGGGGGCTACGAGCAGTACTTC
14 | TRBJ1-1 | - | - | TRBV6-5 | CASSYASMRGEAFF | TGTGCCAGCAGTTACGCTTCAATGCGCGGCGAAGCTTTCTTT
14 | TRBJ2-7 | - | - | TRBV7-9 | CASSPRLAEDEQYF | TGTGCCAGCAGCCCAAGACTCGCGGAGGACGAGCAGTACTTC
14 | TRBJ2-1 | few | TRBD1 | TRBV19 | CASSTGQGYNEQFF | TGTGCCAGTAGTACGGGACAGGGGTACAATGAGCAGTTCTTC
14 | TRBJ1-2 | - | - | TRBV9 | CASSVDQGTYGYTF | TGTGCCAGCAGCGTAGATCAGGGGACCTATGGCTACACCTTC
15 | TRBJ2-7 | - | - | TRBV29-1 | CSVTIQGGNFYEQYF | TGCAGCGTTACGATTCAGGGAGGCAATTTTTACGAGCAGTACTTC
11 | TRBJ2-1 | - | - | TRBV15 | CATSSLGEQFF | TGTGCCACCAGCTCACTAGGTGAGCAGTTCTTC
14 | TRBJ2-7 | once | TRBD1 | TRBV27 | CARTGEYSSYEQYF | TGTGCCAGGACAGGGGAGTACAGCTCCTACGAGCAGTACTTC
16 | TRBJ2-2 | - | - | TRBV19 | CASSRQPGHLPGELFF | TGTGCCAGTAGTAGACAGCCGGGACATCTCCCCGGGGAGCTGTTTTTT
13 | TRBJ2-7 | - | - | TRBV28 | CASSYSAAWEQYF | TGTGCCAGCAGCTACTCCGCCGCGTGGGAGCAGTACTTC
15 | TRBJ2-7 | - | TRBD1 | TRBV10-2 | CASSETNRGAYEQYF | TGCGCCAGCAGTGAGACTAACAGGGGCGCCTACGAGCAGTACTTC
15 | TRBJ2-3 | - | - | TRBV27 | CASSLPGTPRDTQYF | TGTGCCAGCAGTTTGCCCGGTACGCCTCGGGATACGCAGTATTTT
14 | TRBJ2-7 | - | - | TRBV13 | CASSLQARTYEQYF | TGTGCCAGCAGCTTACAGGCCAGGACCTACGAGCAGTACTTC
16 | TRBJ1-3 | - | - | TRBV5-1 | CASSFGAVNSGNTIYF | TGCGCCAGCAGCTTTGGGGCCGTCAACTCTGGAAACACCATATATTTT
15 | TRBJ1-1 | few | TRBD1 | TRBV6-5 | CASSLRQGMNTEAFF | TGTGCCAGCAGCCTAAGACAGGGCATGAACACTGAAGCTTTCTTT
16 | TRBJ2-1 | - | TRBD2 | TRBV4-2 | CASSRAGGGEYNEQFF | TGTGCCAGCAGTCGAGCAGGCGGGGGGGAATACAATGAGCAGTTCTTC
13 | TRBJ1-2 | once | - | TRBV6-1 | CASSEGQHYGYTF | TGTGCCAGCAGTGAAGGACAGCACTATGGCTACACCTTC
14 | TRBJ2-3 | - | - | TRBV10-3 | CAISFSGTTDTQYF | TGTGCCATCAGCTTTTCCGGGACAACAGATACGCAGTATTTT
12 | TRBJ1-3 | - | - | TRBV28 | CASSLSGGTIYF | TGTGCCAGCAGTTTATCGGGGGGCACCATATATTTT
18 | TRBJ2-7 | - | - | TRBV23-1 | CASSQSIQAGRGAYEQYF | TGCGCCAGCAGTCAATCTATTCAAGCGGGAAGGGGGGCCTACGAGCAGTACTTC
13 | TRBJ2-6 | - | - | TRBV19 | CASRSLGSNVLTF | TGTGCCAGCCGCAGCCTCGGGTCCAACGTCCTGACTTTC
14 | TRBJ2-7 | - | - | TRBV5-6 | CASSFIHSAYEQYF | TGTGCCAGCAGCTTTATCCATAGCGCTTACGAGCAGTACTTC
15 | TRBJ2-3 | - | TRBD2 | TRBV5-1 | CASSPGLAGRDTQYF | TGCGCCAGCAGCCCGGGACTAGCGGGACGGGATACGCAGTATTTT
14 | TRBJ2-7 | - | TRBD1 | TRBV27 | CASSSQGTGYEQYF | TGTGCCAGCAGCTCCCAGGGGACAGGGTACGAGCAGTACTTC